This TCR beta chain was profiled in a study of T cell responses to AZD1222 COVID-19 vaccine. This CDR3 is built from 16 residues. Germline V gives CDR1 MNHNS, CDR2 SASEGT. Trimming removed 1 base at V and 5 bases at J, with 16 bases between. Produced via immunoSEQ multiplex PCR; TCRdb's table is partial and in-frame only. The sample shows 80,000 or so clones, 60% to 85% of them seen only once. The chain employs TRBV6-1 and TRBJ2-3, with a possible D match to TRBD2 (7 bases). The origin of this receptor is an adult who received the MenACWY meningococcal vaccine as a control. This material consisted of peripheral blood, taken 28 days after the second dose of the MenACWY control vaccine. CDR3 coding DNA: TGTGCCAGCAGTGAAGTTGACCCGGGGGGACAAGATACGCAGTATTTT. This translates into CASSEVDPGGQDTQYF.